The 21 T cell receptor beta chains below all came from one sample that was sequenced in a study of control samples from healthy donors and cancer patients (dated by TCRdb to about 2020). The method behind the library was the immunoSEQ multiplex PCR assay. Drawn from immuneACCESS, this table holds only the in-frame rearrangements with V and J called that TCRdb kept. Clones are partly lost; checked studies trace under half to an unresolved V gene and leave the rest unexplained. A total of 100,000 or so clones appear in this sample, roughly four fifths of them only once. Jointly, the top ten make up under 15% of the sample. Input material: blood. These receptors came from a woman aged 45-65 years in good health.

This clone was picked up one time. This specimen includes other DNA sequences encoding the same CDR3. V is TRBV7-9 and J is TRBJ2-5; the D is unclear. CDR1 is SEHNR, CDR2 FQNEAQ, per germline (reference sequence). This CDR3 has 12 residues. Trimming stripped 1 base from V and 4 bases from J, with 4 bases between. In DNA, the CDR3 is TGTGCCAGCAGCTTAGTAGGAGAGACCCAGTACTTC. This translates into CASSLVGETQYF.

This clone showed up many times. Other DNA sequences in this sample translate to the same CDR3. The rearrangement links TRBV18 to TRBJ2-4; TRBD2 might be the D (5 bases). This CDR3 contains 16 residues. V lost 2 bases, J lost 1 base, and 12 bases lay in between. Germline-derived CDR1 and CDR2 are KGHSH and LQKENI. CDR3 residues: CASSPARVGAKNIQYF. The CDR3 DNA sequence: TGTGCCAGCTCACCAGCGAGGGTAGGCGCCAAAAACATTCAGTACTTC.

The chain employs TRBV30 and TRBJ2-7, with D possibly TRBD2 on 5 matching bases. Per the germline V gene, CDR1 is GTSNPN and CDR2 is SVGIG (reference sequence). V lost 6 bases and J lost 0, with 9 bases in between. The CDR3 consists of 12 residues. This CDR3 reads CACGESSYEQYF. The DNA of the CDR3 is TGTGCCTGCGGGGAATCCTCCTACGAGCAGTACTTC.

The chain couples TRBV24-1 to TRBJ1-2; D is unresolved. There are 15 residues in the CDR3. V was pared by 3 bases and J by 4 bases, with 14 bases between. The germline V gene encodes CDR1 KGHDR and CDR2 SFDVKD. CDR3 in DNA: TGTGCCACCAGTGATGCCTCCGGAGAGATCTATGGCTACACCTTC. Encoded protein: CATSDASGEIYGYTF.

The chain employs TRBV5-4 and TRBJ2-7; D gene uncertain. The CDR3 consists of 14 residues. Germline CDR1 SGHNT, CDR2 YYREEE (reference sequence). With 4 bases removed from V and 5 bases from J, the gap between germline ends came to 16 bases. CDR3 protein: CASSPAPGVHEQYF. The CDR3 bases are TGTGCCAGCAGCCCAGCGCCCGGTGTGCACGAGCAGTACTTC.

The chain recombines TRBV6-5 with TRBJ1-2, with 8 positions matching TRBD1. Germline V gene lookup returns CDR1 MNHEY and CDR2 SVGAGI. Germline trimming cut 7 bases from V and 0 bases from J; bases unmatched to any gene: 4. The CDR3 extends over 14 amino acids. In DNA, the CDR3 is TGTGCCAGCACCGGGACAGGAGCTAACTATGGCTACACCTTC. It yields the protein CASTGTGANYGYTF.

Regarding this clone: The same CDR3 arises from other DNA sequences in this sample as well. CDR3 nucleotide sequence: TGTGCCAGCAGCCTCGGGACAGGGGGCTCTATTAGCAATCAGCCCCAGCATTTT. This codes for CASSLGTGGSISNQPQHF. The chain carries TRBV28 and TRBJ1-5, with TRBD1 matching over 12 bases. This CDR3 contains 18 residues. With V trimmed by 6 bases and J by 0 bases, 9 bases remained unmatched. Germline V gene data show CDR1 as MDHEN and CDR2 as SYDVKM.

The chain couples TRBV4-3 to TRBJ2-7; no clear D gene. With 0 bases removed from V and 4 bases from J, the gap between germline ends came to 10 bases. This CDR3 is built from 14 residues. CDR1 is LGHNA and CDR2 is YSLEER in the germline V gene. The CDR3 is CASSQDLAQYEQYF. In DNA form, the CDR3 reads TGCGCCAGCAGCCAAGATTTGGCTCAATACGAGCAGTACTTC.

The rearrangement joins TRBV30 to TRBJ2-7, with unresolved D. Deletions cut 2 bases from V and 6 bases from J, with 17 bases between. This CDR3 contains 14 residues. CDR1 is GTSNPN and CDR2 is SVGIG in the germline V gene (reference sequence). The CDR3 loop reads CAWSKPYRVLEQYF. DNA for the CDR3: TGTGCCTGGAGTAAACCTTACCGCGTCCTCGAGCAGTACTTC.

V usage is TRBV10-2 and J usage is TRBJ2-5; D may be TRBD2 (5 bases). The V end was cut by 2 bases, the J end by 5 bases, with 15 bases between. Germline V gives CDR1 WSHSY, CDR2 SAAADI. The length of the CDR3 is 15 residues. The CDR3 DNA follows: TGCGCCAGCAGTGAGAGAGGGCCGGGGATTGAGACCCAGTACTTC. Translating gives CASSERGPGIETQYF.

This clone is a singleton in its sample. The CDR3 sequence is CASSPGRTTNEKLFF. DNA for the CDR3: TGTGCCAGTAGCCCGGGACGGACAACTAATGAAAAACTGTTTTTT. This chain joins TRBV19 and TRBJ1-4; the D gene is possibly TRBD1 (5 bases). V was shortened by 6 bases and J by 0 bases, with 11 bases between the two germline ends. The CDR3 totals 15 residues. Per germline, CDR1 LNHDA and CDR2 SQIVND (reference sequence).

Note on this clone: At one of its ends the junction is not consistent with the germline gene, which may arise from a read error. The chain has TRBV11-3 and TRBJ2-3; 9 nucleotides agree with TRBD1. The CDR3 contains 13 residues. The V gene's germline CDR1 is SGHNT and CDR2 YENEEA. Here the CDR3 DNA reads TGTGCCAGCAGCCCGACCGGGACAGGGACGCCGTATTTT. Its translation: CASSPTGTGTPYF. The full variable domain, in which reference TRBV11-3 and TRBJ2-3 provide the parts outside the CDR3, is EAGVVQSPRYKIIEKKQPVAFWCNPISGHNTLYWYLQNLGQGPELLIRYENEEAVDDSQLPKDRFSAERLKGVDSTLKIQPAELGDSAVYLCASSPTGTGTPYFGPGTRLTVL.

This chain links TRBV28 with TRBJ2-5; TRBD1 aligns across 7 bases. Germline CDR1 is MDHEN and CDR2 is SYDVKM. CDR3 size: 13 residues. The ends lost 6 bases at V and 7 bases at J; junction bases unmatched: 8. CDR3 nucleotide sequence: TGTGCCAGCAGCCCGACAGGGCTGGGGACCCAGTACTTC. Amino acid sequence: CASSPTGLGTQYF.

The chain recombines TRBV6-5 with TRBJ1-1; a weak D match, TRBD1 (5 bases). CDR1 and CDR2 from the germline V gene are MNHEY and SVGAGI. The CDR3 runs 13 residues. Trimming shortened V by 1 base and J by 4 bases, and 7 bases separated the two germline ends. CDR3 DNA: TGTGCCAGCAGTTACTGGAGGGGCACTGAAGCTTTCTTT. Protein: CASSYWRGTEAFF.

The DNA of the CDR3 is TGTGCCAGCAGAGGACAGGGGATTCGGGAGCAGTACTTC. This translates into CASRGQGIREQYF. This chain uses TRBV25-1 with TRBJ2-7; 9 nucleotides align to TRBD1. With V trimmed by 6 bases and J by 7 bases, 7 bases remained unmatched. The CDR3 is made up of 13 amino acids. CDR1 and CDR2 from the germline V gene are MGHDK and SYGVNS.

Here the CDR3 reads CATSREVRGGYTF. The CDR3 coding sequence is TGTGCCACCAGCAGAGAGGTGAGGGGTGGCTACACCTTC. V gene TRBV15 combines with J gene TRBJ1-2; D possibly corresponds to TRBD1 (5 bases). Germline V gene lookup returns CDR1 LNHNV and CDR2 YYDKDF (reference sequence). There are 13 residues in the CDR3. Between the trimmed V and J ends, which lost 0 bases and 7 bases, there was a span of 9 bases.

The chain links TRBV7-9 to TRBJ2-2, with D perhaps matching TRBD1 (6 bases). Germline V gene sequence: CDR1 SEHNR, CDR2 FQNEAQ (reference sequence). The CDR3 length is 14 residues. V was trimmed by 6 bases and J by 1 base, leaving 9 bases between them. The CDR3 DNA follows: TGTGCCAGCAGTTTACAGGGGAACACCGGGGAGCTGTTTTTT. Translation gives CASSLQGNTGELFF.

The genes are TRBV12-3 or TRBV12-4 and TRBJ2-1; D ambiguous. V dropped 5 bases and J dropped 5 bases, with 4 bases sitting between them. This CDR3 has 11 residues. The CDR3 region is CASSPDNEQFF. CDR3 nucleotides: TGTGCCAGCAGTCCAGACAATGAGCAGTTCTTC.

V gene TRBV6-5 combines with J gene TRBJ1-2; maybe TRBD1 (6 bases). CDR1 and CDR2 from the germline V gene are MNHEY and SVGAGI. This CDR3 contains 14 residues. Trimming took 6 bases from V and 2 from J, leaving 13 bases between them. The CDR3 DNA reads TGTGCCAGCAGCCGAATGGGGGGCAACTATGGCTACACCTTC. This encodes CASSRMGGNYGYTF.

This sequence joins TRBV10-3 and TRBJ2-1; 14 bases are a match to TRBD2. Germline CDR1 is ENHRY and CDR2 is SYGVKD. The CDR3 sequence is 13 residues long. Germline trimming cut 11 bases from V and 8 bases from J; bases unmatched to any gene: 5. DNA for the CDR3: TGTGCCGTCGGGACTAGCGGGAGCTATGAGCAGTTCTTC. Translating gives CAVGTSGSYEQFF.

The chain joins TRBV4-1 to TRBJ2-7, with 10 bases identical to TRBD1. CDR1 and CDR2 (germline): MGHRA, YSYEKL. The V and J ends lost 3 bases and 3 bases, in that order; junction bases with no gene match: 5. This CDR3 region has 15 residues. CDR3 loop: CASSHTTGGGYEQYF. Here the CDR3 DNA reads TGCGCCAGCAGCCACACGACAGGGGGCGGCTACGAGCAGTACTTC.